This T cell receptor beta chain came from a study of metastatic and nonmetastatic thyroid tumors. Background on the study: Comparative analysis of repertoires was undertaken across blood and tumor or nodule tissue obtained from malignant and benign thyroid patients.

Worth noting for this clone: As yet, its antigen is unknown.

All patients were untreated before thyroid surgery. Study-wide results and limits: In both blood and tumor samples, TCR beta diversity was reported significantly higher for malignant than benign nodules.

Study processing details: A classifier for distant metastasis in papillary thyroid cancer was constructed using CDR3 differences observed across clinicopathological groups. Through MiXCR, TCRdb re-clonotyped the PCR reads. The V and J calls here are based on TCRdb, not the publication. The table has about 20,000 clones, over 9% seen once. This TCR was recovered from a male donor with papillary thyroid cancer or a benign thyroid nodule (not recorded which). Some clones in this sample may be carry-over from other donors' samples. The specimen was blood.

The chain's CDR3 is CASSAQGGLAEEGEQFF. In DNA form, the CDR3 reads TGTGCCAGCAGCGCCCAGGGGGGACTAGCGGAGGAGGGTGAGCAGTTCTTC. The genes are TRBV9 and TRBJ2-1; the match to TRBD2 covers 11 bases. The CDR3 is 17 amino acids. Germline V CDR1 and CDR2: SGDLS, YYNGEE. V shed 3 bases and J 9 bases; nucleotides not matched to a gene: 14.